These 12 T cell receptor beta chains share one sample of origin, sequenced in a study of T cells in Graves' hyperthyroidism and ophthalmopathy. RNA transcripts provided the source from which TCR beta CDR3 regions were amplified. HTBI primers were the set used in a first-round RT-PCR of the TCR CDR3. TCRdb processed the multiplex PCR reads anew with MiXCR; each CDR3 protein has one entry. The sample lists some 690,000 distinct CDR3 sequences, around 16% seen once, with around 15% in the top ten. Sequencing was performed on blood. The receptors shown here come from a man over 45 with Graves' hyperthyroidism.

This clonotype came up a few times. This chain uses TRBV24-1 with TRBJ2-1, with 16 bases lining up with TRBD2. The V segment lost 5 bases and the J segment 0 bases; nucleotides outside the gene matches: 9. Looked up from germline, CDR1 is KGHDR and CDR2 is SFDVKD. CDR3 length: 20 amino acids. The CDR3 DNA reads TGTGCCACCAGTGGCATATCGGGACTAGCGGGAGGGCCCTCCTACAATGAGCAGTTCTTC. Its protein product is CATSGISGLAGGPSYNEQFF.

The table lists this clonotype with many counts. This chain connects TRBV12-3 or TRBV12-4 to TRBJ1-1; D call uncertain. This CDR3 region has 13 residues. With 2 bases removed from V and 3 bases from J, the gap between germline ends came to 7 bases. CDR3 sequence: CASSLTGYTEAFF. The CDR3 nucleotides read TGTGCCAGCAGTTTAACGGGGTACACTGAAGCTTTCTTT.

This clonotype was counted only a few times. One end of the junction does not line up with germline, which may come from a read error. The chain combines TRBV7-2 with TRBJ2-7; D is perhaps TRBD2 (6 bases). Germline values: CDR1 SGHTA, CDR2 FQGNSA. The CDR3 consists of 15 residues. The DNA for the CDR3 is TGTGCCAGCAGGGTGACTAGGGGTGGCTCCCACGAGCAGTACTTC. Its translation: CASRVTRGGSHEQYF.

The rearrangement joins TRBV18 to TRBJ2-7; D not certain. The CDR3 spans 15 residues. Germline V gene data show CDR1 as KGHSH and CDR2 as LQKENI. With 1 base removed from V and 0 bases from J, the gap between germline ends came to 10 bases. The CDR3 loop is CASSPQSELSYEQYF. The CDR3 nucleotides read TGTGCCAGCTCACCACAGTCGGAGCTCTCCTACGAGCAGTACTTC.

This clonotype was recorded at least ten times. DNA of the CDR3: TGTGCCAGCAGCTCCGAACATCGGACTAGAAGTATCTATGAGCAGTTCTTC. Its translation is CASSSEHRTRSIYEQFF. The chain couples TRBV7-9 to TRBJ2-1; the match to TRBD2 covers 7 bases. The CDR3 loop spans 17 amino acids. The V gene's germline CDR1 is SEHNR and CDR2 FQNEAQ (reference sequence). The trim removed 4 bases at V and 8 bases at J, leaving 17 bases unmatched. The entire variable domain, with the rest obtained from reference TRBV7-9 and TRBJ2-1, is as follows: DTGVSQNPRHKITKRGQNVTFRCDPISEHNRLYWYRQTLGQGPEFLTYFQNEAQLEKSRLLSDRFSAERPKGSFSTLEIQRTEQGDSAMYLCASSSEHRTRSIYEQFFGPGTRLTVL.

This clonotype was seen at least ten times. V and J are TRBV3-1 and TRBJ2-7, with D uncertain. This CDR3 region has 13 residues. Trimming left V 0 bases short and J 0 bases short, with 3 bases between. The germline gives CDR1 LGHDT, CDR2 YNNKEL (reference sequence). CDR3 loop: CASSQDVSYEQYF. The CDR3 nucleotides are TGTGCCAGCAGCCAAGATGTCTCCTACGAGCAGTACTTC.

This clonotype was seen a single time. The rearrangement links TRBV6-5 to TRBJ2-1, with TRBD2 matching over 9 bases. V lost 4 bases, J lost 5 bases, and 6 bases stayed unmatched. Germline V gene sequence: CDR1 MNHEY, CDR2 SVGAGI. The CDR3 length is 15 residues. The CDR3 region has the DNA TGTGCCAGCAGTTCCGGGACTAGCATAGACAATGAGCAGTTCTTC. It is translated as CASSSGTSIDNEQFF.

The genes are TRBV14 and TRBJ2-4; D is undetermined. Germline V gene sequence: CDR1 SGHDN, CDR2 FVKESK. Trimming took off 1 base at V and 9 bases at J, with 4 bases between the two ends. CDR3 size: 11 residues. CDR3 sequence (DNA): TGTGCCAGCAGCCAAGGAATCATTCAGTACTTC. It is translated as CASSQGIIQYF.

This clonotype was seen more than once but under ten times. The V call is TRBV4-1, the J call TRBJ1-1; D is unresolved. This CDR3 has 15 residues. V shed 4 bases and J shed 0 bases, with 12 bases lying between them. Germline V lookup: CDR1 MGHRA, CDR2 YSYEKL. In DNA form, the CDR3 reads TGCGCCAGCAGCCGCCAGCGGCATCTGAACACTGAAGCTTTCTTT. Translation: CASSRQRHLNTEAFF.

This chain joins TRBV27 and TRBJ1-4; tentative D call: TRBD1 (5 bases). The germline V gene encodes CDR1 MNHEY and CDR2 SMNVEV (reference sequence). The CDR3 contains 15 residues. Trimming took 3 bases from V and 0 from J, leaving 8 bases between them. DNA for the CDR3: TGTGCCAGCAGTTTCTGGGGGGCAACTAATGAAAAACTGTTTTTT. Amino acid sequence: CASSFWGATNEKLFF.

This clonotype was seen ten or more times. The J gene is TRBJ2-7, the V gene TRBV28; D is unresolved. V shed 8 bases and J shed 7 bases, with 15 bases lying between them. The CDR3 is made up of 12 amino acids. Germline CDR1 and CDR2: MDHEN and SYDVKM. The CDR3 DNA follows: TGTGCCAGCGCCCCCGCCCGGCTTGAGCAGTACTTC. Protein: CASAPARLEQYF. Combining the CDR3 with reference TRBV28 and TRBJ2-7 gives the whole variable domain DVKVTQSSRYLVKRTGEKVFLECVQDMDHENMFWYRQDPGLGLRLIYFSYDVKMKEKGDIPEGYSVSREKKERFSLILESASTNQTSMYLCASAPARLEQYFGPGTRLTVT.

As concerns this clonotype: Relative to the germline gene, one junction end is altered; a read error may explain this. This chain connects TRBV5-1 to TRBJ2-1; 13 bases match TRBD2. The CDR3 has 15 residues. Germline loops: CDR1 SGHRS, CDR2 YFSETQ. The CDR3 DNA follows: TGCGCCGGCAGCCTAGGACTAGCGGGAGTGGATGAGCAGTTCTTC. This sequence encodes CAGSLGLAGVDEQFF.